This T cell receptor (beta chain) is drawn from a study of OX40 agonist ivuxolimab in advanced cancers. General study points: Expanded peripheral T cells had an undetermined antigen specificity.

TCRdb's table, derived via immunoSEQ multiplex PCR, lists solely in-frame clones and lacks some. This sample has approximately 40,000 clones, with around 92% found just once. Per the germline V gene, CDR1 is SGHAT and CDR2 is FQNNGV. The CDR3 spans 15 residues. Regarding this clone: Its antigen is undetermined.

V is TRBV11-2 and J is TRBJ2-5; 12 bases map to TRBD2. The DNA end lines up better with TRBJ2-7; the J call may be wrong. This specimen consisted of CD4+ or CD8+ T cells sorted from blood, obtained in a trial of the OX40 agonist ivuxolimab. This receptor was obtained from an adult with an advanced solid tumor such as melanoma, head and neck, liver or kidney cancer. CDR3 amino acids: CASSRTSGDSYEQYF. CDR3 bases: TGTGCCAGCAGCCGGACTAGCGGGGACTCCTACGAGCAGTACTTC.